The rows below give T cell receptor beta chains drawn from one sample of a study of blood T cell repertoires in COVID-19. Only in-frame clones appear in the TCRdb table, and some are missing; sequencing was by immunoSEQ multiplex PCR. The table shows some 62,000 clones, with 86% occurring only once. Sequencing was done on a sample of peripheral blood. The receptor set was obtained from a woman older than 75 with acute or convalescent COVID-19. The CDR3 runs from the conserved cysteine through the conserved F or W. Each record gives: D gene, clone size, J gene, V gene, CDR3 length, CDR3 DNA, CDR3 protein. D genes are given only for firm matches. Rows may omit the clone size; those that give it use once, few, many or a size class.

d_call: TRBD2
clone_size: -
j_call: TRBJ2-5
v_call: TRBV19
cdr3_length: 15
cdr3_nt: TGTGCCAGTAGTACACTAGCGGGAACCTTGGAGACCCAGTACTTC
cdr3_aa: CASSTLAGTLETQYF

d_call: -
clone_size: -
j_call: TRBJ1-4
v_call: TRBV19
cdr3_length: 16
cdr3_nt: TGTGCCAGTAGTATAGGTACCGGGACTCCTTATGAAAAACTGTTTTTT
cdr3_aa: CASSIGTGTPYEKLFF

d_call: -
clone_size: -
j_call: TRBJ1-2
v_call: TRBV18
cdr3_length: 14
cdr3_nt: TGTGCCAGCTCACCTTCCGAACAGGGCTATGGCTACACCTTC
cdr3_aa: CASSPSEQGYGYTF

d_call: -
clone_size: -
j_call: TRBJ1-2
v_call: TRBV29-1
cdr3_length: 14
cdr3_nt: TGCAGCGTTGAAATCAGGGGATTTAGCTATGGCTACACCTTC
cdr3_aa: CSVEIRGFSYGYTF

d_call: TRBD1
clone_size: -
j_call: TRBJ2-1
v_call: TRBV19
cdr3_length: 15
cdr3_nt: TGTGCCAGTAGCCGGGGACAGCACATCGCCAGTGAGCAGTTCTTC
cdr3_aa: CASSRGQHIASEQFF

d_call: TRBD2
clone_size: -
j_call: TRBJ2-3
v_call: TRBV10-3
cdr3_length: 17
cdr3_nt: TGTGCCATCAGTGAGGGTATAGCGGGATCGGGCGGAGATACGCAGTATTTT
cdr3_aa: CAISEGIAGSGGDTQYF

d_call: TRBD1
clone_size: -
j_call: TRBJ2-7
v_call: TRBV28
cdr3_length: 14
cdr3_nt: TGTGCCAGCAGCACCGGACAGGGGAAATCTCAGCAGTACTTC
cdr3_aa: CASSTGQGKSQQYF

d_call: -
clone_size: -
j_call: TRBJ1-2
v_call: TRBV9
cdr3_length: 14
cdr3_nt: TGTGCCAGCAGCGTAGGCCTGGAGGAATCTGGCTACACCTTC
cdr3_aa: CASSVGLEESGYTF

d_call: -
clone_size: -
j_call: TRBJ2-3
v_call: TRBV7-2
cdr3_length: 16
cdr3_nt: TGTGCCAGCAGCTTAGAAGGTCGGGGAGGCACAGATACGCAGTATTTT
cdr3_aa: CASSLEGRGGTDTQYF

d_call: -
clone_size: once
j_call: TRBJ1-2
v_call: TRBV12-5
cdr3_length: 14
cdr3_nt: TGTGCTAGTGGTTTGGCACCGGGAGAAAAAGGATACACCTTC
cdr3_aa: CASGLAPGEKGYTF

d_call: TRBD2
clone_size: -
j_call: TRBJ2-3
v_call: TRBV7-3
cdr3_length: 15
cdr3_nt: TGTGCCAGCAGCGCCGGACTAGCCGGCACAGATACGCAGTATTTT
cdr3_aa: CASSAGLAGTDTQYF

d_call: -
clone_size: -
j_call: TRBJ1-1
v_call: TRBV5-1
cdr3_length: 15
cdr3_nt: TGCGCCAGCAGCTGGGGGGGCCCGAGCGACACTGAAGCTTTCTTT
cdr3_aa: CASSWGGPSDTEAFF

d_call: -
clone_size: -
j_call: TRBJ1-1
v_call: TRBV3-1/TRBV3-2
cdr3_length: 16
cdr3_nt: TGTGCCAGCAGCCAAGCCATCTCTCGGGAAAACGCTGAAGCTTTCTTT
cdr3_aa: CASSQAISRENAEAFF

d_call: -
clone_size: -
j_call: TRBJ1-5
v_call: TRBV2
cdr3_length: 14
cdr3_nt: TGTGCCAGCAGTGGGGGGGGTATGAATCAGCCCCAGCATTTT
cdr3_aa: CASSGGGMNQPQHF

d_call: -
clone_size: -
j_call: TRBJ1-5
v_call: TRBV13
cdr3_length: 14
cdr3_nt: TGTGCCAGCACCAGGGGTGAAAGCAATCAGCCCCAGCATTTT
cdr3_aa: CASTRGESNQPQHF

d_call: TRBD1
clone_size: -
j_call: TRBJ1-4
v_call: TRBV18
cdr3_length: 15
cdr3_nt: TGTGCCAGCTCACCGGGACAGGGACCTAATGAAAAACTGTTTTTT
cdr3_aa: CASSPGQGPNEKLFF

d_call: TRBD1
clone_size: -
j_call: TRBJ1-2
v_call: TRBV4-1
cdr3_length: 17
cdr3_nt: TGCGCCAGCAGCCAACGACGACAGGGAATCGCCCCTGGGGGCTACACCTTC
cdr3_aa: CASSQRRQGIAPGGYTF

d_call: -
clone_size: once
j_call: TRBJ1-5
v_call: TRBV7-8
cdr3_length: 16
cdr3_nt: TGTGCCAGCAGCCACACCCGGACAGCTAGCAATCAGCCCCAGCATTTT
cdr3_aa: CASSHTRTASNQPQHF

d_call: -
clone_size: -
j_call: TRBJ1-1
v_call: TRBV3-1/TRBV3-2
cdr3_length: 14
cdr3_nt: TGTGCCAGCAGCCCCTTGAGGTCGAACACTGAAGCTTTCTTT
cdr3_aa: CASSPLRSNTEAFF

d_call: -
clone_size: -
j_call: TRBJ2-7
v_call: TRBV6-2/TRBV6-3
cdr3_length: 15
cdr3_nt: TGTGCCAGCAGCCGAAACAGCGGTCGGGCCTACGAGCAGTACTTC
cdr3_aa: CASSRNSGRAYEQYF

d_call: -
clone_size: -
j_call: TRBJ2-1
v_call: TRBV7-3
cdr3_length: 14
cdr3_nt: TGTGCCAGCAGCTTCAGTCTCCCCTACAATGAGCAGTTCTTC
cdr3_aa: CASSFSLPYNEQFF

d_call: -
clone_size: -
j_call: TRBJ2-7
v_call: TRBV10-3
cdr3_length: 14
cdr3_nt: TGTGCCATCAGTGACCCGAGGAGGCCCGACGAGCAGTACTTC
cdr3_aa: CAISDPRRPDEQYF

d_call: TRBD1
clone_size: -
j_call: TRBJ1-1
v_call: TRBV12-3/TRBV12-4
cdr3_length: 13
cdr3_nt: TGTGCCAGCAGTCCACGACAGGGCACTGAAGCTTTCTTT
cdr3_aa: CASSPRQGTEAFF

d_call: -
clone_size: -
j_call: TRBJ1-5
v_call: TRBV9
cdr3_length: 15
cdr3_nt: TGTGCCAGCAGCGTAGGCTCAGGGTTGAATCAGCCCCAGCATTTT
cdr3_aa: CASSVGSGLNQPQHF

d_call: -
clone_size: -
j_call: TRBJ1-5
v_call: TRBV6-5
cdr3_length: 14
cdr3_nt: TGTGCCAGCAGTATTAGCCTTAGCAATCAGCCCCAGCATTTT
cdr3_aa: CASSISLSNQPQHF

d_call: TRBD1
clone_size: -
j_call: TRBJ1-2
v_call: TRBV3-1/TRBV3-2
cdr3_length: 16
cdr3_nt: TGTGCCAGCAGCCAATTAGGACAGGGGGCTTGCTATGGCTACACCTTC
cdr3_aa: CASSQLGQGACYGYTF

d_call: TRBD1
clone_size: -
j_call: TRBJ1-1
v_call: TRBV7-8
cdr3_length: 13
cdr3_nt: TGTGCCAGCAGCGAGACAGGGGGCACTGAAGCTTTCTTT
cdr3_aa: CASSETGGTEAFF

d_call: -
clone_size: -
j_call: TRBJ1-2
v_call: TRBV12-3/TRBV12-4
cdr3_length: 11
cdr3_nt: TGTGCCAGCACCATGGGGAGTGGCTACACCTTC
cdr3_aa: CASTMGSGYTF

d_call: -
clone_size: -
j_call: TRBJ1-5
v_call: TRBV28
cdr3_length: 16
cdr3_nt: TGTGCCAGCAGTTTAAGAACAGGGAATTTGGGTCAGCCCCAGCATTTT
cdr3_aa: CASSLRTGNLGQPQHF

d_call: TRBD1
clone_size: -
j_call: TRBJ1-1
v_call: TRBV7-9
cdr3_length: 14
cdr3_nt: TGTGCCAGCAGCTCCCGACAGGGTGAGACTGAAGCTTTCTTT
cdr3_aa: CASSSRQGETEAFF

d_call: TRBD2
clone_size: -
j_call: TRBJ2-1
v_call: TRBV6-4
cdr3_length: 15
cdr3_nt: TGTGCCAGCAGTGACTGGGCTAGCGGCTACAATGAGCAGTTCTTC
cdr3_aa: CASSDWASGYNEQFF

d_call: TRBD2
clone_size: -
j_call: TRBJ2-3
v_call: TRBV4-1
cdr3_length: 15
cdr3_nt: TGCGCCAGCAGCCTGACTAGCGGGAGCCCAGATACGCAGTATTTT
cdr3_aa: CASSLTSGSPDTQYF

d_call: -
clone_size: -
j_call: TRBJ2-7
v_call: TRBV18
cdr3_length: 14
cdr3_nt: TGTGCCAGCTCACCTCAGAATAAAGCCTACGAGCAGTACTTC
cdr3_aa: CASSPQNKAYEQYF

d_call: -
clone_size: -
j_call: TRBJ2-5
v_call: TRBV27
cdr3_length: 15
cdr3_nt: TGTGCCACGGGGCGGGATCCTGGGGAGGTAGAGACCCAGTACTTC
cdr3_aa: CATGRDPGEVETQYF

d_call: TRBD1
clone_size: -
j_call: TRBJ1-5
v_call: TRBV9
cdr3_length: 14
cdr3_nt: TGTGCCAGCAGCGCCACAGGGGGGAATCAGCCCCAGCATTTT
cdr3_aa: CASSATGGNQPQHF

d_call: -
clone_size: -
j_call: TRBJ2-3
v_call: TRBV6-2/TRBV6-3
cdr3_length: 14
cdr3_nt: TGTGCCAGCAGCACACTAGGAACCACAGATACGCAGTATTTT
cdr3_aa: CASSTLGTTDTQYF

d_call: -
clone_size: -
j_call: TRBJ2-3
v_call: TRBV7-2
cdr3_length: 14
cdr3_nt: TGTGCCAGCAGCCCTATTCGAGACACAGATACGCAGTATTTT
cdr3_aa: CASSPIRDTDTQYF

d_call: -
clone_size: -
j_call: TRBJ1-2
v_call: TRBV19
cdr3_length: 15
cdr3_nt: TGTGCCACCTGGAACTTCAGGACTTCAAGCTATGGCTACACCTTC
cdr3_aa: CATWNFRTSSYGYTF

d_call: TRBD1
clone_size: -
j_call: TRBJ1-5
v_call: TRBV4-1
cdr3_length: 14
cdr3_nt: TGCGCCAGCAGCCCCGGGACAGGGCTTCAGCCCCAGCATTTT
cdr3_aa: CASSPGTGLQPQHF

d_call: TRBD2
clone_size: -
j_call: TRBJ2-1
v_call: TRBV4-2
cdr3_length: 15
cdr3_nt: TGTGCCAGCAGCCAAGAATCGGGAGGGGCTTATGAGCAGTTCTTC
cdr3_aa: CASSQESGGAYEQFF

d_call: -
clone_size: -
j_call: TRBJ2-6
v_call: TRBV2
cdr3_length: 18
cdr3_nt: TGTGCCAGCAGTAGAGAACAGGATATAAGTCCTGGGGCCAACGTCCTGACTTTC
cdr3_aa: CASSREQDISPGANVLTF

d_call: -
clone_size: -
j_call: TRBJ1-1
v_call: TRBV9
cdr3_length: 13
cdr3_nt: TGTGCCAGCAGCGGATCGGTGAACACTGAAGCTTTCTTT
cdr3_aa: CASSGSVNTEAFF

d_call: -
clone_size: -
j_call: TRBJ1-1
v_call: TRBV28
cdr3_length: 12
cdr3_nt: TGTGCCACCTATAACAGGGCCACTGAAGCTTTCTTT
cdr3_aa: CATYNRATEAFF

d_call: -
clone_size: -
j_call: TRBJ2-1
v_call: TRBV6-2/TRBV6-3
cdr3_length: 16
cdr3_nt: TGTGCCAGCAGTCCGACAGGTTTGCGGGGGTACAATGAGCAGTTCTTC
cdr3_aa: CASSPTGLRGYNEQFF

d_call: -
clone_size: -
j_call: TRBJ1-4
v_call: TRBV7-2
cdr3_length: 14
cdr3_nt: TGTGCCAGCAGCTATGGGGGCCAAAATGAAAAACTGTTTTTT
cdr3_aa: CASSYGGQNEKLFF